The 2 T cell receptor beta chains below come from one sample, sequenced in a study of T cell responses to AZD1222 COVID-19 vaccine. Using immunoSEQ multiplex PCR, the repertoire was profiled, and TCRdb retains in-frame clones only, with some absent. The sample contains some 94,000 clones, 89% of which appear only once. The sequencing here drew on peripheral blood, taken 28 days after the second AZD1222 dose. The receptor set was obtained from an adult who received the AZD1222 COVID-19 vaccine.

V and J are TRBV7-2 and TRBJ2-3; D might be TRBD2 (6 bases). This CDR3 is 14 amino acids long. Trimming pared 7 bases from V and 2 bases from J, leaving 13 bases between. Germline V gene sequence: CDR1 SGHTA, CDR2 FQGNSA. The CDR3 DNA follows: TGTGCCAGCACCCCTCGGAGGGACACAGATACGCAGTATTTT. It is translated as CASTPRRDTDTQYF.

As DNA, the CDR3 is TGTGCCAGCAGTTATGATTTGGGGCAACAAGAGACCCAGTACTTC. Translating it yields CASSYDLGQQETQYF. This chain uses TRBV6-5 with TRBJ2-5, with a possible D match to TRBD1 (5 bases). Germline-derived CDR1 and CDR2 are MNHEY and SVGAGI. V gave up 3 bases and J gave up 2 bases, with 13 bases separating them. The CDR3 is 15 residues long.